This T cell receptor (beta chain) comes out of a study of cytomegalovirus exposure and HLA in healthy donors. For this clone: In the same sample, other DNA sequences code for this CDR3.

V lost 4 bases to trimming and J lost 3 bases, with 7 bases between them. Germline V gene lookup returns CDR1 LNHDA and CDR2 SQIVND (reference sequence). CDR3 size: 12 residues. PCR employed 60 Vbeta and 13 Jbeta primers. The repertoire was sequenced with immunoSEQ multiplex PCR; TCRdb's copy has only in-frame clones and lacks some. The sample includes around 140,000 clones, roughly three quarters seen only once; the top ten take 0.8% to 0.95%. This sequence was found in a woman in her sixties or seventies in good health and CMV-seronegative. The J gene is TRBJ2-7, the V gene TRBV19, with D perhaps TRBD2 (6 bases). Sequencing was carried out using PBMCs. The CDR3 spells CASSRLGYEQYF. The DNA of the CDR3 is TGTGCCAGTAGTAGACTAGGCTACGAGCAGTACTTC.